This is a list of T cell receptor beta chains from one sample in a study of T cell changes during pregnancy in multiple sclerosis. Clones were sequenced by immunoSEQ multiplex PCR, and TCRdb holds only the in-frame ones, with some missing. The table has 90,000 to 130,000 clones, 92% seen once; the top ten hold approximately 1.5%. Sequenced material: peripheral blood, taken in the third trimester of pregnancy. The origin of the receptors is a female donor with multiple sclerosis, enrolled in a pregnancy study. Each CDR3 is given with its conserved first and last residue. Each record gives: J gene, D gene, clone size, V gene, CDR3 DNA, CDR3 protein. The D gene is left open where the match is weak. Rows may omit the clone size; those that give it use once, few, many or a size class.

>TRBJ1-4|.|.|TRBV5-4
TGTGCCAGCAGCTTGGATACAGGGAATGAAAAACTGTTTTTT
CASSLDTGNEKLFF
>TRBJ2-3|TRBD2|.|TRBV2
TGTGCCAGCAGTTTTATGAGGGAGGGCCAGACAGATACGCAGTATTTT
CASSFMREGQTDTQYF
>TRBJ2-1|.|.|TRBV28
TGTGCCAGCAGGGGGGAGGCCTACAATGAGCAGTTCTTC
CASRGEAYNEQFF
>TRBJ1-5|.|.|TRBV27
TGTGCCAGCAGGGGCATAAATCAGCCCCAGCATTTT
CASRGINQPQHF
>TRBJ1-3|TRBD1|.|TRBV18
TGTGCCAGCTCATCCTCAGGGGGCCGGGGAAACACCATATATTTT
CASSSSGGRGNTIYF
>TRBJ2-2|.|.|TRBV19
TGTGCCAGTACTTACATTTACACCGGGGAGCTGTTTTTT
CASTYIYTGELFF
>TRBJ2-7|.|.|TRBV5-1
TGCGCCAGCAGCTTGGGTGGACACAGGAACTACGAGCAGTACTTC
CASSLGGHRNYEQYF
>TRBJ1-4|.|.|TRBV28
TGTGCCAGCGGGGCACTGGGAGAAAAACTGTTTTTT
CASGALGEKLFF
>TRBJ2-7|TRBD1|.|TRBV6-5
TGTGCCAGCAGTTACCTTGAACCGGGACAGGGCTACGAGCAGTACTTC
CASSYLEPGQGYEQYF
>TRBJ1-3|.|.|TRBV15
TGTGCCACCAGCCCCAGCAGGGTAGCTGGAAACACCATATATTTT
CATSPSRVAGNTIYF
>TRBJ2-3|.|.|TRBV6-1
TGTGCCAGTGACACGGAGGGGCAGAGCACAGATACGCAGTATTTT
CASDTEGQSTDTQYF
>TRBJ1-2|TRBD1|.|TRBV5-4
TGTGCCAGCAGCGCGACAGGGTCAAGACGGGGAGGCTACACCTTC
CASSATGSRRGGYTF
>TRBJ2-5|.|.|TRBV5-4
TGTGCCAGCAGTCTAGGACAGCAAGAGACCCAGTACTTC
CASSLGQQETQYF
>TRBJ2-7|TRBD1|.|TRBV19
TGTGCCAGTTCCCTCGGGACAGGGGACGAGCAGTACTTC
CASSLGTGDEQYF
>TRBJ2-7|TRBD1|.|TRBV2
TGTGCCAGCCGGGACAGATACTACGAGCAGTACTTC
CASRDRYYEQYF
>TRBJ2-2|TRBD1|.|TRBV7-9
TGTGCCAGCAGCTTCACCCGGGACAGGGGAACCGGGGAGCTGTTTTTT
CASSFTRDRGTGELFF
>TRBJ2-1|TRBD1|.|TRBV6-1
TGTGCCAGCAGTGGGGAACAGGGGGCGATTAAAAATGAGCAGTTCTTC
CASSGEQGAIKNEQFF
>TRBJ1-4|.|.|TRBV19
TGTGCCAGTAGTCCCCTCGGCGGGGCAGAATCTTCGAAACTGTTTTTT
CASSPLGGAESSKLFF
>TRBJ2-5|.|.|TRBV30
TGTGCCTGGAGACGAGGGAGGGAGACCCAGTACTTC
CAWRRGRETQYF
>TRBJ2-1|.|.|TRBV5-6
TGTGCCAGCAACCTTCCGTATGGCAGCTACAATGAGCAGTTCTTC
CASNLPYGSYNEQFF
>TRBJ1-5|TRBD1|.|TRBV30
TGTGCCTGGGACAGGGGTAGTCAGCCCCAGCATTTT
CAWDRGSQPQHF
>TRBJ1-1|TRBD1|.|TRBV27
TGTGCCAGCACCTGGAGTCCAGGGGGCACTGAAGCTTTCTTT
CASTWSPGGTEAFF
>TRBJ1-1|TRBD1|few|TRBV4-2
TGTGCCAGCAGCCAATGGACAGGGGGCATCAGCACTGAAGCTTTCTTT
CASSQWTGGISTEAFF
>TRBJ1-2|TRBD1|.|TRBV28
TGTGCCAGCAGTCCCCGGGACAGACCTTTCTATGGCTACACCTTC
CASSPRDRPFYGYTF
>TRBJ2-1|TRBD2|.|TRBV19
TGTGCCAGTAGTTCCAGACTAGCGGGGGGTGAGCAGTTCTTC
CASSSRLAGGEQFF
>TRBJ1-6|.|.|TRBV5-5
TGTGCCAGCAGCTTGGAGGTAGGAGTCTCCTATAATTCACCCCTCCACTTT
CASSLEVGVSYNSPLHF
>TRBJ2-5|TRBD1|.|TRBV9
TGTGCCAGCAGCGTACAAGGGGGCAGGGAGACCCAGTACTTC
CASSVQGGRETQYF
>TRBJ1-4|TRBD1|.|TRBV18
TGTGCCAGCTCAGAGGGGGCCGTTAATGAAAAACTGTTTTTT
CASSEGAVNEKLFF
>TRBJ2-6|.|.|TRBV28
TGTGCCAGCAGTGGCCCCGGCGGGGGCGTAGGTGGGGCCAACGTCCTGACTTTC
CASSGPGGGVGGANVLTF
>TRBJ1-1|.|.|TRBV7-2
TGTGCCAGCAGCTCAGAGCACCGGGACACGAACACTGAAGCTTTCTTT
CASSSEHRDTNTEAFF
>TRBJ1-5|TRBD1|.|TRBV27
TGTGCCAGCAGCAAAGGGACAGGCAATCAGCCCCAGCATTTT
CASSKGTGNQPQHF
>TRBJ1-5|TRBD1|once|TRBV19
TGTGCCAGTAGTATGGACTACAGGGGGGGGTCAGGGGCCCAGCATTTT
CASSMDYRGGSGAQHF
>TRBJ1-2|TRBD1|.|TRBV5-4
TGTGCCAGCGGGCAGGGGGCCTCATATGGCTACACCTTC
CASGQGASYGYTF
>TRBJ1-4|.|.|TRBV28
TGTGCCAGCAGTTTGGGGGGGCGGGGGGAAAAACTGTTTTTT
CASSLGGRGEKLFF
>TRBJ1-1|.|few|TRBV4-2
TGTGCCAGCAGCCAAGAGGGGCCTTCAGAAGCTTTCTTT
CASSQEGPSEAFF
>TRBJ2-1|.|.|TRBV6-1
TGTGCCAGCAGCGAACCTATCCTGGGACACCACTACAATGAGCAGTTCTTC
CASSEPILGHHYNEQFF
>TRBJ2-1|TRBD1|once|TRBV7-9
TGTGCCAGCAGCTCCCCTCCCTGGGGACAGGGTGCCGCTAATGAGCAGTTCTTC
CASSSPPWGQGAANEQFF
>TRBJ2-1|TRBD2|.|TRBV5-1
TGCGCCAGCAGCTCCCTAGCGGGGGGGGCAGGAAATGAGCAGTTCTTC
CASSSLAGGAGNEQFF
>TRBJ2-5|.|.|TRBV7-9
TGTGCCAGCAGCCTAGCTTTAGGGGCCGAGACCCAGTACTTC
CASSLALGAETQYF
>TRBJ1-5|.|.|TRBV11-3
TGTGCCAGCAGCAAAAGGGGGAGAGGCCAGCATTTT
CASSKRGRGQHF
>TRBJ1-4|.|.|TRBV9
TGTGCCAGCAGCGCTTCAGGGGCAACTAATGAAAAACTGTTTTTT
CASSASGATNEKLFF
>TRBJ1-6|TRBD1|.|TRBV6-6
TGTGCCAGCAGTTACGCCGGACAGGGAAATAATTCACCCCTCCACTTT
CASSYAGQGNNSPLHF
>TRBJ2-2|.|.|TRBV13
TGTGCCAGCAGCTTAGGTACCATCTACCTAGACACCGGGGAGCTGTTTTTT
CASSLGTIYLDTGELFF
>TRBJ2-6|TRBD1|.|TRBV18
TGTGCCAGCTCACCGACAGGGACAGGGTCCGCTGGGGCCAACGTCCTGACTTTC
CASSPTGTGSAGANVLTF
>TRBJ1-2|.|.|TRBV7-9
TGTGCCAGCAGCTCCTCCGACAGGTTCCCTTCTCTTAACTATGGCTACACCTTC
CASSSSDRFPSLNYGYTF
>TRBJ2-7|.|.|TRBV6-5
TGTGCCAGCAGTTACGGGACATCTCAATACGAGCAGTACTTC
CASSYGTSQYEQYF
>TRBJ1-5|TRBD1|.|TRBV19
TGTGCCAGTAGTACGGGACAGATTAGCAATCAGCCCCAGCATTTT
CASSTGQISNQPQHF
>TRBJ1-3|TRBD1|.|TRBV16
TGTGCCAGCAGCCTTCGGACAGGCTCTGGAAACACCATATATTTT
CASSLRTGSGNTIYF
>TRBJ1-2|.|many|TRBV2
TGTGCCAGCAGTGAAGCGCGGGGGGGATCTGTTGGCTACACCTTC
CASSEARGGSVGYTF